The 5 T cell receptor beta chains in this list originate from one sample, sequenced in a study of T cells after yellow fever vaccination. TCRdb used MiXCR to reprocess the 5' RACE reads, holding one entry per CDR3 protein. The sample includes about 340,000 distinct CDR3 sequences, roughly an eighth seen only once; the top ten take 3.2%. Sequences were derived from CD4+ T cells sorted from PBMCs, sampled 15 days after the yellow fever booster vaccination. These receptors originate from a man younger than 35 who received the YFV17D yellow fever vaccine.

This clonotype is classed as medium-sized. V is TRBV3-1 and J is TRBJ1-1, with D uncertain. The V end lost 5 bases, the J end lost 2 bases, and 9 bases lay between the germline ends. This CDR3 spans 13 amino acids. The germline CDR1 and CDR2 sequences are LGHDT and YNNKEL (reference sequence). The CDR3 region is CASSWTGNTEAFF. The CDR3 region has the DNA TGTGCCAGCAGCTGGACGGGAAACACTGAAGCTTTCTTT. Looking up the rest from reference TRBV3-1 and TRBJ1-1 gives the full variable domain: DTAVSQTPKYLVTQMGNDKSIKCEQNLGHDTMYWYKQDSKKFLKIMFSYNNKELIINETVPNRFSPKSPDKAHLNLHINSLELGDSAVYFCASSWTGNTEAFFGQGTRLTVV.

The chain employs TRBV4-3 and TRBJ1-1; D not resolved. The length of the CDR3 is 15 residues. V lost 6 bases, J lost 1 base, and 15 bases lay in between. The germline V gene has CDR1 LGHNA and CDR2 YSLEER. The CDR3 DNA follows: TGCGCCAGCAGGAGGTCTTTAGCAGGGAACACTGAAGCTTTCTTT. Residues: CASRRSLAGNTEAFF.

V and J are TRBV5-1 and TRBJ2-3, with 7 bases lining up with TRBD1. The CDR3 sequence is 14 residues long. Germline trimming cut 4 bases from V and 0 bases from J; bases unmatched to any gene: 2. In germline, CDR1 is SGHRS, CDR2 YFSETQ. Here the CDR3 DNA reads TGCGCCAGCAGCGACAGGGTTAGCACAGATACGCAGTATTTT. It specifies CASSDRVSTDTQYF.

The chain joins TRBV20-1 to TRBJ2-4; 11 bases match TRBD2. The germline V gene encodes CDR1 DFQATT and CDR2 SNEGSKA (reference sequence). V lost 6 bases to trimming and J lost 3 bases; unmatched junction nucleotides: 4. There are 14 residues in the CDR3. The CDR3 bases are TGCAGTGCCCCGACTAGCGGGGACAAAAACATTCAGTACTTC. It is translated as CSAPTSGDKNIQYF.

This rearrangement joins TRBV24-1 to TRBJ2-5, with a tentative D call TRBD2 (5 bases). This CDR3 contains 13 residues. The germline V gene encodes CDR1 KGHDR and CDR2 SFDVKD. The germline V and J ends were trimmed by 12 bases and 2 bases, with 15 bases remaining between them. The DNA for the CDR3 is TGTGCCCGGGCCCACCGAGGGCAAGAGACCCAGTACTTC. This gives the protein CARAHRGQETQYF.